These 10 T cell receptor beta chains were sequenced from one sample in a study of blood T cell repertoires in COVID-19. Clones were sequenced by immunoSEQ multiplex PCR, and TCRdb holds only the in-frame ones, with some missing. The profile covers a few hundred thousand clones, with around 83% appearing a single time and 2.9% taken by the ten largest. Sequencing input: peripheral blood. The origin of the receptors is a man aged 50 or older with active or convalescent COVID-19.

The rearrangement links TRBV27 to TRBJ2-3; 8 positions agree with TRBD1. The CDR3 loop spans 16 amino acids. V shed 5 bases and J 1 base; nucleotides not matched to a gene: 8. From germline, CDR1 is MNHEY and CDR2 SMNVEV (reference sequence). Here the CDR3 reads CASSLGRTGRTDTQYF. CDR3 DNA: TGTGCCAGCAGTCTAGGCCGGACAGGGCGCACAGATACGCAGTATTTT.

CDR3 nucleotide sequence: TGTGCCAGCAGCTCCGGGAACCGGGGGATGAACACTGAAGCTTTCTTT. Protein: CASSSGNRGMNTEAFF. This rearrangement joins TRBV11-3 to TRBJ1-1; D is perhaps TRBD1 (5 bases). V shed 4 bases and J shed 0 bases, with 15 bases lying between them. This CDR3 spans 16 amino acids. Per germline, CDR1 SGHNT and CDR2 YENEEA.

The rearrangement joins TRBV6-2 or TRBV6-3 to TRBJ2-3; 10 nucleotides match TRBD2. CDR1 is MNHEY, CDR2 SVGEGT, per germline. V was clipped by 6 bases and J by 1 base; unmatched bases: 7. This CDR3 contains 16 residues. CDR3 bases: TGTGCCAGCAGCCCTGTTGGACTAGCGGGCACAGATACGCAGTATTTT. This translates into CASSPVGLAGTDTQYF.

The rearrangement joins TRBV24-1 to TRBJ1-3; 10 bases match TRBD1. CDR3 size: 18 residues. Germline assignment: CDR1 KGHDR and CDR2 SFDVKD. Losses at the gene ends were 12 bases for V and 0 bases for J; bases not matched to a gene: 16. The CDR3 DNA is TGTGCCTCTAACGACAGGGGGCGCGGGGCCTCCTCTGGAAACACCATATATTTT. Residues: CASNDRGRGASSGNTIYF.

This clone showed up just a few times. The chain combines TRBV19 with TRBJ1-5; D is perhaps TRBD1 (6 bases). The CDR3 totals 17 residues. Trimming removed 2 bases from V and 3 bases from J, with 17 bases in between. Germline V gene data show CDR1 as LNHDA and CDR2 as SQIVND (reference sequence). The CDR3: CASSIFQGRVSNQPQHF. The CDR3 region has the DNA TGTGCCAGTAGTATATTCCAGGGGAGGGTTTCCAATCAGCCCCAGCATTTT.

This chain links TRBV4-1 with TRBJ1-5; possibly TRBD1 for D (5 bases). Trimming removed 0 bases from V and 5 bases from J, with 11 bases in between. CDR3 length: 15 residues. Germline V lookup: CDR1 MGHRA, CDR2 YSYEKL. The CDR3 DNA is TGCGCCAGCAGCCAAGATTCGCGGGGGGATCAGCCCCAGCATTTT. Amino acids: CASSQDSRGDQPQHF.

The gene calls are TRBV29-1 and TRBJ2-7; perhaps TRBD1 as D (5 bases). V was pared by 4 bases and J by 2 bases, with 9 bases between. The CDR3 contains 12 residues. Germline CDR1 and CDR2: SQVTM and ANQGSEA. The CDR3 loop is CSVVGATYEQYF. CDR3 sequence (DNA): TGCAGCGTTGTTGGGGCTACCTACGAGCAGTACTTC.

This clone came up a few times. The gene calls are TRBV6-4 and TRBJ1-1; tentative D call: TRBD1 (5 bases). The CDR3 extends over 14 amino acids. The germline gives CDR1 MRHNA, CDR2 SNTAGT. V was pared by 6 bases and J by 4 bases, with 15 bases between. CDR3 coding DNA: TGTGCCAGCAGATCTTCACCCGGGGGCACTGAAGCTTTCTTT. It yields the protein CASRSSPGGTEAFF.

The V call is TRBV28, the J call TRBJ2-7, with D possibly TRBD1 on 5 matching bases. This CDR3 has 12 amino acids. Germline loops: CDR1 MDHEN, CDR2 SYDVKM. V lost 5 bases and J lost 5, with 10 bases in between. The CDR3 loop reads CASSLDRHEQYF. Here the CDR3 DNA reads TGTGCCAGCAGTCTCGACAGACACGAGCAGTACTTC. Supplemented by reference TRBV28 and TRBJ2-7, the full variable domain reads DVKVTQSSRYLVKRTGEKVFLECVQDMDHENMFWYRQDPGLGLRLIYFSYDVKMKEKGDIPEGYSVSREKKERFSLILESASTNQTSMYLCASSLDRHEQYFGPGTRLTVT.

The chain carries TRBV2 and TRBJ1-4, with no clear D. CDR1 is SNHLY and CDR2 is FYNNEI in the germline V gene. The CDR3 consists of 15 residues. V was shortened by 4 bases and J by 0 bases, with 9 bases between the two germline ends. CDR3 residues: CASSGRIATNEKLFF. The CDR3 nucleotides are TGTGCCAGCAGTGGGCGGATTGCAACTAATGAAAAACTGTTTTTT. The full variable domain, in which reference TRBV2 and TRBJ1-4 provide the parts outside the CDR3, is EPEVTQTPSHQVTQMGQEVILRCVPISNHLYFYWYRQILGQKVEFLVSFYNNEISEKSEIFDDQFSVERPDGSNFTLKIRSTKLEDSAMYFCASSGRIATNEKLFFGSGTQLSVL.